These T cell receptor beta chains were read from a single sample in a study of human T cells and chemical hapten exposure. One entry per CDR3 protein results from TCRdb running MiXCR on the RACE reads. The repertoire has 70,000 to 100,000 distinct CDR3 sequences, about 8% of them found once; the top ten carry 1.5% to 1.8%. Source: whole blood, taken in connection with sensitization to the hapten diphenylcyclopropenone (DPC). The receptors derive from a woman between 25 and 40 years old with alopecia areata. Some clones in this sample may be carry-over from other donors' samples. CDR3s leave out the opening cysteine and the closing phenylalanine or tryptophan. Each record gives: V gene, J gene, CDR3 protein.

>TRBV2|TRBJ1-2
ASSGEGVNYGYT
>TRBV9|TRBJ1-6
ASSVGKGSESPLH
>TRBV5-4|TRBJ2-7
ASSPEDSERYEQY
>TRBV27|TRBJ1-5
ASSLSSVDQPQH
>TRBV18|TRBJ1-2
ASSPNPPQGMDGYT
>TRBV5-6|TRBJ2-7
ASSPPGTYEQY
>TRBV18|TRBJ1-1
ASSPGQDTEAF
>TRBV7-9|TRBJ1-2
ASSFGVFGYGYT
>TRBV19|TRBJ1-5
ASSIPRYVGGGRQPQH
>TRBV2|TRBJ2-1
ASSTGGPDEQF
>TRBV5-1|TRBJ2-7
ASSLAGGTYYEQY
>TRBV28|TRBJ1-1
ASSLGQGGIQAF
>TRBV12-3/TRBV12-4|TRBJ2-7
ASSVSRAWVEQY
>TRBV6-6|TRBJ1-4
ASSAPRQGIEKLF
>TRBV2|TRBJ1-2
ASTQQGSDYGYT
>TRBV11-2|TRBJ2-7
ASTVYYEQY
>TRBV6-5|TRBJ1-5
ASSVTAYSNQPQH
>TRBV5-1|TRBJ1-4
ASSLWGTNEKLF
>TRBV4-2|TRBJ1-1
ASSQAGTGGFTEAF
>TRBV12-3/TRBV12-4|TRBJ1-6
ASSFGSSYNSPLH
>TRBV5-5|TRBJ2-7
ASSLTQGAWNPYEQY
>TRBV2|TRBJ1-5
ASSPGHSNQPQH
>TRBV7-2|TRBJ1-6
ASSRSMDGNSPLH
>TRBV5-4|TRBJ1-2
ASSRGGRDGYT
>TRBV6-5|TRBJ2-7
ASTRRVDGAYEQY
>TRBV25-1|TRBJ2-7
ASSDRGEQY
>TRBV27|TRBJ2-7
ASSSRRGIFHEQY
>TRBV7-2|TRBJ2-7
ASSLGVGGYEQY
>TRBV11-2|TRBJ2-5
ASSLAGRETQY
>TRBV4-1|TRBJ1-2
ASSQGPPVHGTNYGYT
>TRBV29-1|TRBJ1-5
SAGTVNQPQH
>TRBV29-1|TRBJ2-6
SVEGTGSGANVLT
>TRBV2|TRBJ2-2
ASTRSTGELF
>TRBV7-8|TRBJ1-1
ASSPRDSGEAF
>TRBV6-5|TRBJ2-3
ASSYSWGEEDTQY
>TRBV12-3/TRBV12-4|TRBJ1-5
ASSLATNQPQH
>TRBV5-5|TRBJ1-4
ASSFGGGYGWGDDDEKLF
>TRBV29-1|TRBJ1-1
SAVGSSFLNTEAF
>TRBV29-1|TRBJ2-5
SVVGVEETQY
>TRBV9|TRBJ1-2
ASSRRLQGMEGYT
>TRBV2|TRBJ1-5
ASSPGRGNQPQN
>TRBV7-9|TRBJ2-7
ASSRSGTGLGEQY
>TRBV4-2|TRBJ2-7
ASSQDVAGASEQY
>TRBV29-1|TRBJ2-4
SVDEWLAGDLAKNIQY
>TRBV11-2|TRBJ2-7
ASSPLARQGDYEQY
>TRBV12-3/TRBV12-4|TRBJ1-1
ASSRARAEAF
>TRBV12-3/TRBV12-4|TRBJ2-2
ASSSRGELF
>TRBV20-1|TRBJ2-3
SASGAPGLKYPSRTDTQY
>TRBV20-1|TRBJ1-5
SAPPRSPGQPQH
>TRBV10-3|TRBJ2-1
AITSLRDEQF
>TRBV21-1|TRBJ1-2
ASSTRTGLFGYT
>TRBV10-3|TRBJ1-1
AITAQGFTEAF
>TRBV5-1|TRBJ1-1
ASSPGTQGKGEAF
>TRBV29-1|TRBJ1-2
SVAYREDYGYT
>TRBV3-1|TRBJ1-1
ASSRGRNTEAF
>TRBV18|TRBJ2-3
ASSRELQTDTQY
>TRBV19|TRBJ1-5
ASSIQGHQPQH
>TRBV20-1|TRBJ1-4
SARDRGGPTNEKLF